The entry below gives a single T cell receptor beta chain sequence along with its context. Trimming pared 7 bases from V and 8 bases from J, leaving 21 bases between. This CDR3 is 15 amino acids long. Per germline, CDR1 MNHNY and CDR2 SVGAGI (reference sequence). The sample belongs to a study of cytomegalovirus exposure and HLA in healthy donors. Generated by immunoSEQ multiplex PCR, the TCRdb table keeps only in-frame clones and is missing some. The sample gives under 200,000 clones, about 88% of which show up once; more than 2% is in the top ten. Sequenced sample: PBMCs. This receptor was taken from a woman between 18 and 29 years old in good health and CMV-seronegative. The chain couples TRBV6-6 to TRBJ2-1; D might be TRBD2 (6 bases). The CDR3 loop is CASKRGIAEIDEQFF. CDR3 DNA: TGTGCCAGCAAAAGGGGAATAGCGGAGATTGATGAGCAGTTCTTC.